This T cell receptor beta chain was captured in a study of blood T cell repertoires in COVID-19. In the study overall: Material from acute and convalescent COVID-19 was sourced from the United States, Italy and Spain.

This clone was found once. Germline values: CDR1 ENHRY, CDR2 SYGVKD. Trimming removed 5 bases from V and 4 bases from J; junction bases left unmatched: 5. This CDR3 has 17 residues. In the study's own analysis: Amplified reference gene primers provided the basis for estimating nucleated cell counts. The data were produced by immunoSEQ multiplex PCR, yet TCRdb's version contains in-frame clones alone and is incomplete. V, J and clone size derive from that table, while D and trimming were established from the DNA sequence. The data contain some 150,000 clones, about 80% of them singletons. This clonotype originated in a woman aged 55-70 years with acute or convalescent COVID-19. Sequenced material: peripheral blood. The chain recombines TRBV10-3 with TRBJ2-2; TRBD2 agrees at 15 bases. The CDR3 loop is CAISTGLAGGVTGELFF. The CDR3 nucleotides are TGTGCCATCAGTACGGGACTAGCGGGGGGTGTCACCGGGGAGCTGTTTTTT.